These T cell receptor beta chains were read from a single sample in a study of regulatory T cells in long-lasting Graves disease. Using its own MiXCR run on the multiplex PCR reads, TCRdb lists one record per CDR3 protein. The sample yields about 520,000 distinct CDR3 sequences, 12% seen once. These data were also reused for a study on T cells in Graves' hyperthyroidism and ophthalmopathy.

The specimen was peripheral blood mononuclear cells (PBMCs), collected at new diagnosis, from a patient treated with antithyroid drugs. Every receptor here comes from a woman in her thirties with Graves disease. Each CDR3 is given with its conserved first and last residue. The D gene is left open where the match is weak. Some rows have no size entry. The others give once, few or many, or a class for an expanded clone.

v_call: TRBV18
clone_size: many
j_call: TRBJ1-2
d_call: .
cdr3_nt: TGTGCCAGCTCACCATTGGACAGCACTAACTATGGCTACACCTTC
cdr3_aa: CASSPLDSTNYGYTF

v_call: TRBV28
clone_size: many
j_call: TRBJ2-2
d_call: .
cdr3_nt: TGTGCCAGCAGTTTGGGCCAGGCGAACACCGGGGAGCTGTTTTTT
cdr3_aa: CASSLGQANTGELFF

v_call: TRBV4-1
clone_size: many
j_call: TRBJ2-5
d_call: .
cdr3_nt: TGCGCCAGCAGCCAGGGACTGAGGGCGGGATCTTGGGAGACCCAGTACTTC
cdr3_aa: CASSQGLRAGSWETQYF

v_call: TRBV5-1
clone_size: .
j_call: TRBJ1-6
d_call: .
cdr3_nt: TGCGCCAGCAGCTTGACGGCAGGGAATTCACCCCCCCACTTT
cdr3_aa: CASSLTAGNSPPHF

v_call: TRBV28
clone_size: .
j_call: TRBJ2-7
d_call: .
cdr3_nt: TGTGCCAGCGGGGAGATGGCCGAGCAGTACTTC
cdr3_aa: CASGEMAEQYF

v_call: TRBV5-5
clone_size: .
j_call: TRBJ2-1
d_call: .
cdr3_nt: TGTGCCAGCAGGTTTTCAGAGGACTACAATGAGCAGTTCTTC
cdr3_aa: CASRFSEDYNEQFF

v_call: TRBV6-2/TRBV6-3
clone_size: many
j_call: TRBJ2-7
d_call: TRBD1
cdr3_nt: TGTGCCAGCAGGGGGGGACAGGGCCGTGGAACGGGCTACGAGCAGTACTTC
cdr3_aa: CASRGGQGRGTGYEQYF

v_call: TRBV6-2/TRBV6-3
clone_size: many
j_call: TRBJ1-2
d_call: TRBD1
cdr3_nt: TGTGCCAGCTCGGACAGGGTGGCTAACTATGGCTACACCTTC
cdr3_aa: CASSDRVANYGYTF

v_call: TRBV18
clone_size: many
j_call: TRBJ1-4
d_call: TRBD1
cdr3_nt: TGTGCCAGCTCACCACTGGGACAGGGGGCTGAGAAACTGTTTTTT
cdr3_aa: CASSPLGQGAEKLFF

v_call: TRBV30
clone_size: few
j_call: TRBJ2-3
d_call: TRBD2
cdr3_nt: TGTGCCTGGAGTGAAGGGGGACTAGCGGTCACAGATACGCAGTATTTT
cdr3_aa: CAWSEGGLAVTDTQYF

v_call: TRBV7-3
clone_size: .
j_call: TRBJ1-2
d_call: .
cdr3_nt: TGTGCCAGCAGCTTATCGGGGGGCTGGCAGGGAGATGGCTACACCTTC
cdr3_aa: CASSLSGGWQGDGYTF

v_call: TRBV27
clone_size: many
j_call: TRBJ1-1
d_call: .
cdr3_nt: TGTGCCAGCAGTTCCGCCCTAAACATTGAAGCTTTCTTT
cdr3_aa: CASSSALNIEAFF

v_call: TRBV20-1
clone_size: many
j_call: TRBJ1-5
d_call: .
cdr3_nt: TGCAGTGCTAGGTCCAGGGAGGGGATCGGAAGCAATCAGCCCCAGCATTTT
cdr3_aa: CSARSREGIGSNQPQHF

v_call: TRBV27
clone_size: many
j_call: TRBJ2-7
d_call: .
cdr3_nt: TGTGCCAGCAGTTCCCCAATGACTAGTTTCTACGAGCAGTACTTC
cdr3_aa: CASSSPMTSFYEQYF

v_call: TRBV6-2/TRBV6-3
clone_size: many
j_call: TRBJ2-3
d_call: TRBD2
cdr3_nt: TGTGCCAGCAACCCCGGACTAGCTTCAGATACGCAGTATTTT
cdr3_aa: CASNPGLASDTQYF

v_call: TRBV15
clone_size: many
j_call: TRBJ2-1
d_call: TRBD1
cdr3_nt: TGTGCCACCAGCAGTAGGACAGGGGAGGATGAGCAGTTCTTC
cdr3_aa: CATSSRTGEDEQFF